This T cell receptor (beta chain) appears in the sequencing data of a study of cytomegalovirus exposure and HLA in healthy donors. About the study: The Caucasian-associated ancestry cluster held over 65% of more than 350 genotyped donors.

Healthy bone marrow donors made up the donor group. Points on this clone: Its antigen is unidentified.

This CDR3 has 18 amino acids. The J segment lost 5 bases and the V segment lost 5 bases, leaving 12 bases of the junction unmatched. The germline V gene encodes CDR1 SGHVS and CDR2 FQNEAQ. Study observations and caveats: In a later analysis, TCR beta V- and J-gene trimming was associated with a missense DCLRE1C variant.

PCR used 60 Vbeta primers and 13 Jbeta primers. Method: immunoSEQ multiplex PCR; TCRdb's copy keeps in-frame clones and lacks some. The sample records about 100,000 clones, roughly 75% being singletons. V gene TRBV7-8 combines with J gene TRBJ2-1; 13 bases fit TRBD2. Specimen: PBMCs. This sequence was found in a woman between 55 and 75 years old in good health and CMV-seronegative. CDR3 sequence (DNA): TGTGCCAGCAGCCACAGGACTAGCGGGAGTGGGACCGACAATGAGCAGTTCTTC. Translating it yields CASSHRTSGSGTDNEQFF.